This TCR beta chain was sequenced for a study of T cell repertoires in aging, cancer and after chemotherapy. This CDR3 has 16 residues. The J segment lost 9 bases and the V segment lost 0 bases, leaving 9 bases of the junction unmatched. Germline V lookup: CDR1 MGHDK, CDR2 SYGVNS. The template was genomic DNA from peripheral blood, not RNA. A mixed TRB-A/B primer pool amplified rearranged TRB by multiplex touch-down PCR. TCRdb independently ran MiXCR on the multiplex PCR reads; one entry per CDR3 protein. The sample consists of about 13,000 distinct CDR3 sequences, approximately 40% of them appearing once.

This chain links TRBV25-1 with TRBJ2-3; 10 positions match TRBD2. The clonotype comes from a human donor in good health. The donor label of this sample is uncertain. The sequenced sample consisted of blood. The DNA of the CDR3 is TGTGCCAGCAGTGAATATATTGCGGGACTAGCGACCACGCAGTATTTT. The encoded protein is CASSEYIAGLATTQYF.